Listed below are T cell receptor beta chains from one sample, sequenced in a study of blood T cells in healthy people across ages. TCRdb fed the 5' RACE reads into MiXCR, producing one record per CDR3 protein. The table records about 1.4 million distinct CDR3 sequences, 59% of them present only once. The sample was blood. These receptors were taken from a man aged 18 to 35 in good health. CDR3s include the opening cysteine and the closing phenylalanine or tryptophan. The D gene is left open where the match is weak. For some rows the clone size is stated as once, few or many, or as a class when expanded; others skip it.

TRBJ2-7,TRBV7-2,TRBD2,-,CASSWTLLAGSHEQYF,TGTGCCAGCAGCTGGACCCTCCTAGCGGGATCCCACGAGCAGTACTTC
TRBJ2-1,TRBV4-1,-,-,CASSQDLGRINEQFF,TGCGCCAGCAGCCAAGATCTGGGACGTATCAATGAGCAGTTCTTC
TRBJ2-1,TRBV5-1,TRBD2,few,CASSLVGGGSYNEQFF,TGCGCCAGCAGCTTGGTTGGGGGGGGCTCCTACAATGAGCAGTTCTTC
TRBJ2-1,TRBV5-6,-,-,CATTEGYNEQFF,TGTGCCACCACCGAGGGGTACAATGAGCAGTTCTTC
TRBJ1-1,TRBV6-5,TRBD1,-,CASSSLQGTEAFF,TGTGCCAGCAGTTCACTACAGGGGACTGAAGCTTTCTTT
TRBJ2-7,TRBV7-2,-,-,CASSLLLGRGYEQYF,TGTGCCAGCAGCTTGCTGCTCGGACGTGGCTACGAGCAGTACTTC
TRBJ2-7,TRBV29-1,-,-,CSVVGGQRDCEQYF,TGCAGCGTTGTTGGGGGACAGCGGGATTGCGAGCAGTACTTC
TRBJ2-6,TRBV18,TRBD2,-,CASSPILQGDYPSGANVLTF,TGTGCCAGCTCACCAATCCTGCAAGGGGACTACCCCTCTGGGGCCAACGTCCTGACTTTC
TRBJ2-1,TRBV20-1,-,-,CSASVGGPASYNEQFF,TGCAGTGCTAGCGTCGGAGGGCCTGCTTCCTACAATGAGCAGTTCTTC
TRBJ1-4,TRBV12-3/TRBV12-4,-,few,CASSYGDEKLFF,TGTGCCAGCAGTTACGGGGATGAAAAACTGTTTTTT
TRBJ2-4,TRBV4-1,-,few,CASSHPDGVGIRNIQYF,TGCGCCAGCAGCCACCCCGACGGGGTGGGTATTAGGAACATTCAGTACTTC
TRBJ2-5,TRBV27,-,-,CASSLLGAGAGETQYF,TGTGCCAGCAGTTTACTTGGCGCGGGCGCCGGGGAGACCCAGTACTTC
TRBJ2-2,TRBV20-1,-,-,CSARIGQTGELFF,TGCAGTGCTAGGATAGGGCAGACCGGGGAGCTGTTTTTT
TRBJ1-2,TRBV10-3,-,-,CAISASHQRQKPDGYTF,TGTGCCATCAGTGCCTCCCACCAGAGACAGAAACCCGATGGCTACACCTTC
TRBJ2-3,TRBV24-1,TRBD1,-,CATSDPGTGDTDTQYF,TGTGCCACCAGTGATCCCGGGACAGGGGACACAGATACGCAGTATTTT
TRBJ1-2,TRBV2,-,once,CASRPGQSHYGYTF,TGTGCCAGCAGGCCGGGGCAGTCCCACTATGGCTACACCTTC
TRBJ1-2,TRBV28,-,-,CASSLGPRDDYGYTF,TGTGCCAGCAGTTTAGGTCCCAGGGACGACTATGGCTACACCTTC
TRBJ2-5,TRBV5-6,-,-,CASSTDRSDQETQYF,TGTGCCAGCAGCACCGACAGGTCCGACCAAGAGACCCAGTACTTC
TRBJ2-1,TRBV29-1,-,-,CSVENGASGDEQFF,TGCAGCGTTGAAAATGGGGCTAGTGGGGATGAGCAGTTCTTC
TRBJ2-1,TRBV20-1,TRBD2,-,CSARDNARLAVSNEQFF,TGCAGTGCTAGAGATAATGCTAGACTAGCGGTATCAAATGAGCAGTTCTTC
TRBJ2-7,TRBV11-2,TRBD1,-,CASSPVGGGQGAYEQYF,TGTGCCAGCAGCCCAGTGGGTGGGGGACAGGGGGCTTACGAGCAGTACTTC
TRBJ2-3,TRBV6-2/TRBV6-3,-,-,CASSSNTATQYF,TGTGCCAGCAGTTCAAACACAGCTACGCAGTATTTT
TRBJ1-5,TRBV27,TRBD1,-,CASSLPRDRGPFRGQPQHF,TGTGCCAGCAGCCTACCCCGGGACAGGGGCCCGTTTCGGGGTCAGCCTCAGCATTTT
TRBJ2-3,TRBV20-1,TRBD2,-,CSARASGGADTQYF,TGCAGTGCTAGAGCTAGCGGGGGGGCAGATACGCAGTATTTT
TRBJ1-2,TRBV7-9,-,few,CASSVGTGHYGYTF,TGTGCCAGCAGCGTGGGGACCGGACACTATGGCTACACCTTC
TRBJ2-7,TRBV20-1,TRBD1,-,CSASPPTGAEQYF,TGCAGTGCCAGTCCCCCCACAGGGGCCGAGCAGTACTTC
TRBJ2-2,TRBV7-2,-,-,CASSLASGARGSGELFF,TGTGCCAGCAGCTTAGCTTCCGGGGCCCGGGGATCCGGGGAGCTGTTTTTT
TRBJ2-7,TRBV4-1,-,-,CASSEGPPANYEQYF,TGCGCCAGCAGCGAAGGGCCACCCGCCAACTACGAGCAGTACTTC
TRBJ2-7,TRBV10-3,-,-,CAISGLQYSDEQYF,TGTGCCATCAGTGGCCTCCAGTACTCGGACGAGCAGTACTTC
TRBJ1-6,TRBV5-1,-,-,CASSPWDGNNSPLHF,TGCGCCAGCAGCCCATGGGACGGAAATAATTCACCCCTCCACTTT
TRBJ2-7,TRBV4-1,-,-,CASSQHSQGAGEQYF,TGCGCCAGCAGCCAGCACTCACAGGGAGCCGGCGAGCAGTACTTC
TRBJ2-7,TRBV18,-,-,CASSPPGAEQYF,TGTGCCAGCTCACCCCCAGGGGCCGAGCAGTACTTC
TRBJ1-6,TRBV27,TRBD1,-,CASSYDRGSSPLHF,TGTGCCAGCAGTTACGACAGGGGAAGTTCACCCCTCCACTTT
TRBJ2-5,TRBV28,-,-,CASSSVTTFDAGETQYF,TGTGCCAGCAGTTCCGTGACCACCTTCGACGCTGGGGAGACCCAGTACTTC
TRBJ2-1,TRBV20-1,-,-,CSARNIEQFF,TGCAGTGCTAGAAATATTGAGCAGTTCTTC
TRBJ2-5,TRBV12-3/TRBV12-4,-,-,CASSGWGEDETQYF,TGTGCCAGCAGTGGGTGGGGGGAGGATGAGACCCAGTACTTC
TRBJ2-2,TRBV29-1,TRBD1,few,CSVQGDTGELFF,TGCAGCGTACAGGGGGACACCGGGGAGCTGTTTTTT
TRBJ1-1,TRBV4-1,TRBD1,-,CASSQGGGTGFAEAFF,TGCGCCAGCAGCCAAGGGGGCGGGACAGGGTTTGCTGAAGCTTTCTTT
TRBJ2-5,TRBV5-1,TRBD1,-,CASSFGDSLNQETQYF,TGCGCCAGCAGCTTCGGGGACAGCCTAAACCAAGAGACCCAGTACTTC
TRBJ2-1,TRBV27,TRBD2,-,CATERTSGSYNEQFF,TGTGCCACCGAGAGGACTAGCGGATCCTACAATGAGCAGTTCTTC
TRBJ2-7,TRBV20-1,TRBD1,once,CSATGQVVLSYEQYF,TGCAGTGCTACCGGACAGGTCGTCCTATCCTACGAGCAGTACTTC
TRBJ2-3,TRBV4-1,-,few,CASSQVRDTDTQYF,TGCGCCAGCAGCCAGGTGCGAGACACAGATACGCAGTATTTT
TRBJ2-1,TRBV6-5,-,few,CASSWDLYNEQFF,TGTGCCAGCAGTTGGGACTTATACAATGAGCAGTTCTTC
TRBJ2-5,TRBV15,TRBD1,-,CATSREAGGVGTQYF,TGTGCCACCAGCAGAGAAGCAGGGGGCGTGGGGACCCAGTACTTC
TRBJ2-7,TRBV4-1,TRBD1,-,CASSQRQGSYEQYF,TGTGCCAGCAGCCAACGACAGGGGTCCTACGAGCAGTACTTC
TRBJ2-3,TRBV5-1,-,-,CASSLAARGPTDTQYF,TGCGCCAGCAGCTTGGCCGCAAGGGGCCCCACAGATACGCAGTATTTT
TRBJ2-5,TRBV5-5,TRBD2,-,CASSPRASGGETQYF,TGTGCCAGCAGCCCCAGGGCTAGCGGGGGAGAGACCCAGTACTTC
TRBJ2-1,TRBV29-1,-,-,CSVGTLYGDEQFF,TGCAGCGTTGGAACTCTTTATGGCGATGAGCAGTTCTTC